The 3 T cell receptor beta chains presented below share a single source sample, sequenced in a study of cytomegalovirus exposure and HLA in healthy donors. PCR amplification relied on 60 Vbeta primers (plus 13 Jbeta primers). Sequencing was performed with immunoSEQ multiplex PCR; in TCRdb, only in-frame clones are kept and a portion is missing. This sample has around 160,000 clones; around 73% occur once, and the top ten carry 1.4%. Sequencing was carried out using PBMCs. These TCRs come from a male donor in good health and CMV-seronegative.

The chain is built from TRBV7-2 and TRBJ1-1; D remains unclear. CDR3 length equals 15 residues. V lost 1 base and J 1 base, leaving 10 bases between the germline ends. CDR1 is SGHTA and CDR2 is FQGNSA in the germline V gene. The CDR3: CASSLGLTGNTEAFF. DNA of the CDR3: TGTGCCAGCAGCTTAGGGCTGACGGGGAACACTGAAGCTTTCTTT. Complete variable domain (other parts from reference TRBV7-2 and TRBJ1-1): GAGVSQSPSNKVTEKGKDVELRCDPISGHTALYWYRQSLGQGLEFLIYFQGNSAPDKSGLPSDRFSAERTGGSVSTLTIQRTQQEDSAVYLCASSLGLTGNTEAFFGQGTRLTVV.

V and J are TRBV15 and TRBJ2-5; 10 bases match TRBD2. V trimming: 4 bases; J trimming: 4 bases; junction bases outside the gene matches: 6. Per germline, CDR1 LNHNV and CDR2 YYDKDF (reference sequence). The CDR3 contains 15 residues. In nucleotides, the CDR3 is TGTGCCACCAGCACTAGCGGGAGAGGTGGAGAGACCCAGTACTTC. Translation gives CATSTSGRGGETQYF.

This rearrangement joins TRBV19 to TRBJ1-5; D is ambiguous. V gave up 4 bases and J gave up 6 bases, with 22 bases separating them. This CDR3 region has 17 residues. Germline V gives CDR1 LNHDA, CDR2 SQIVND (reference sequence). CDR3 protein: CASSTRSRGAGSQPQHF. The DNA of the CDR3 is TGTGCCAGTAGTACCCGCTCTCGTGGAGCCGGGTCTCAGCCCCAGCATTTT.